Listed below are T cell receptor beta chains from one sample, sequenced in a study of T cells after somatic rescue of genetic block. Sequenced by immunoSEQ multiplex PCR; TCRdb stores in-frame clones only, minus some. The repertoire includes 67,000 or so clones, just over 90% of them detected once, and about 3% sits in the top ten. The sequenced material came from peripheral blood mononuclear cells (PBMCs). The receptors come from a man in his thirties or forties. Both conserved end residues are part of each CDR3. The order of the fields is V gene, D gene, J gene, clone size, CDR3 DNA, CDR3 protein. D genes are given only for firm matches. Not all rows give a size; the values are once, few, many and, for expanded clones, a class.

TRBV2,.,TRBJ2-4,once,TGTGCCAGCAGTGAGCACAGGACAGAAGCAGCCAAAAACATTCAGTACTTC,CASSEHRTEAAKNIQYF
TRBV19,TRBD1,TRBJ1-1,once,TGTGCCAGTAGTAGACAGGGAGGGAACACTGAAGCTTTCTTT,CASSRQGGNTEAFF
TRBV28,.,TRBJ2-5,.,TGTGCCAGCGACAGCTGGGACCGGCAAGAGACCCAGTACTTC,CASDSWDRQETQYF
TRBV13,.,TRBJ2-7,.,TGTGCCAGCAGCCTAGGGAGCTCCTACGAGCAGTACTTC,CASSLGSSYEQYF
TRBV11-2,.,TRBJ1-5,.,TGTGCCAGCAGCTTAGTAGGCGGGGACAATCAGCCCCAGCATTTT,CASSLVGGDNQPQHF
TRBV5-1,.,TRBJ1-3,.,TGCGCCAGCAGTCCCGACAGCTCTGGAAACACCATATATTTT,CASSPDSSGNTIYF
TRBV7-9,TRBD2,TRBJ2-1,.,TGTGCCAGCACCAAGGGAACTAGCGGAAACAATGAGCAGTTCTTC,CASTKGTSGNNEQFF
TRBV4-1,.,TRBJ2-7,.,TGCGCCAGCAGCCGGGGGGTGACCCCCTACGAGCAGTACTTC,CASSRGVTPYEQYF
TRBV7-9,.,TRBJ2-5,.,TGTGCCAGCAGCTTAGGAATGGCACCAAAAACAAGAGAGACCCAGTACTTC,CASSLGMAPKTRETQYF
TRBV6-1,.,TRBJ1-3,.,TGTGCCAGCAGTGAAGGTGTATTCACTGGAAACACCATATATTTT,CASSEGVFTGNTIYF
TRBV13,.,TRBJ1-2,.,TGTGCCAGCAGCTTAGGGGGGACCGGAGGGACCTATGGCTACACCTTC,CASSLGGTGGTYGYTF
TRBV6-5,.,TRBJ2-1,.,TGTGCCAGCAGTCCGGGACTTTTCACCGAGCAGTTCTTC,CASSPGLFTEQFF
TRBV18,TRBD1,TRBJ2-3,.,TGTGCCAGCTCACCTGGGACAGGCCCAGATACGCAGTATTTT,CASSPGTGPDTQYF
TRBV16,.,TRBJ1-1,few,TGTGCCAGCAGCCAAGAGAGGGCTGTCACTGAAGCTTTCTTT,CASSQERAVTEAFF
TRBV4-3,.,TRBJ2-6,.,TGCGCCAGCAGCCAAGATTTTACCGGGGGGGCCAACGTCCTGACTTTC,CASSQDFTGGANVLTF
TRBV13,.,TRBJ1-1,.,TGTGCCAGCAGCTACAGGAACTCTGAAGCTTTCTTT,CASSYRNSEAFF
TRBV9,.,TRBJ1-1,few,TGTGCCAGCAGCTCAAACACTGAAGCTTTCTTT,CASSSNTEAFF
TRBV20-1,.,TRBJ2-5,.,TGCAGTGCTGAGGCCCAGGAGCCCCAGTACTTC,CSAEAQEPQYF
TRBV19,.,TRBJ2-3,.,TGTGCCAGTAGTATAGTAGCAGATACGCAGTATTTT,CASSIVADTQYF
TRBV2,TRBD1,TRBJ1-1,.,TGTGCCTCAACGGCGGCAGGGGGAAGGACTGAAGCTTTCTTT,CASTAAGGRTEAFF
TRBV21-1,.,TRBJ2-7,.,TGTGCCAGCAGCAATACCAGGGGGCCCCGGGAGAAGCGGCACTTC,CASSNTRGPREKRHF
TRBV4-3,.,TRBJ2-1,once,TGCGCCAGCAGCCTGGGGACCCTTCGTTCCAATGAGCAGTTCTTC,CASSLGTLRSNEQFF
TRBV10-2,TRBD1,TRBJ1-1,.,TGCGCCAGCAGTGATCCGGACAGGCCGAATCCCCCGGCTTTCTTT,CASSDPDRPNPPAFF
TRBV11-2,.,TRBJ2-1,.,TGTGCCACGTTGCGAGTCCCCCAAGGGGAGCAGTTCTTC,CATLRVPQGEQFF
TRBV18,.,TRBJ2-1,.,TGTGCCAGCTCGTCGACTGCCCCAAATAGGGACTACAATGAGCAGTTCTTC,CASSSTAPNRDYNEQFF
TRBV9,.,TRBJ2-2,.,TGTGCCAGCAATACTAAGGGTCCAGGCGGGGAGCTGTTTTTT,CASNTKGPGGELFF
TRBV27,.,TRBJ1-5,once,TGTGCCAGCAGTATCCAGGGGCCCGATCAGCCCCAGCATTTT,CASSIQGPDQPQHF
TRBV10-3,.,TRBJ2-3,.,TGTGCCATCAGTGAGTCCGACACAGATACGCAGTATTTT,CAISESDTDTQYF
TRBV28,TRBD2,TRBJ2-5,few,TGTGCCAGCAGTCCGGGTCGGCGGGAGCTCGGGGAGACCCAGTACTTC,CASSPGRRELGETQYF
TRBV19,.,TRBJ2-7,.,TGTGCCAGTAATCCAGCGGGTTCCTCCTACGAGCAGTACTTC,CASNPAGSSYEQYF
TRBV4-1,.,TRBJ1-5,.,TGCGCCAGCAGCCTTCAGTGGAACGATCAGCCCCAGCATTTT,CASSLQWNDQPQHF
TRBV18,.,TRBJ2-3,.,TGTGCCAGCTCACCCCCCCCAGGTAGAGATACGCAGTATTTT,CASSPPPGRDTQYF
TRBV9,.,TRBJ2-2,.,TGTGCCAGCAGCGGCCCCTCGTCCGGGGAGCTGTTTTTT,CASSGPSSGELFF
TRBV13,TRBD2,TRBJ2-3,.,TGTGCCAGCAGCTTAGGCCTAGCGGAAGCCTCAGCAGATACGCAGTATTTT,CASSLGLAEASADTQYF
TRBV18,.,TRBJ2-2,.,TGTGCCAGCTCACGCCGACGGGGTGGGACCGGGGAGCTGTTTTTT,CASSRRRGGTGELFF
TRBV27,TRBD1,TRBJ2-7,.,TGTGCCAGCAGTTCCCGACAGGGGGCAATAGGGCAGTACTTC,CASSSRQGAIGQYF
TRBV28,.,TRBJ2-6,.,TGTGCCAGCAGTTTCACTACTGGGGCCAACGTCCTGACTTTC,CASSFTTGANVLTF
TRBV5-1,TRBD1,TRBJ2-1,.,TGCGCCAGCAGCTCCCTGGGACAGGGGCCGTCGAATGAGCAGTTCTTC,CASSSLGQGPSNEQFF
TRBV6-5,.,TRBJ1-2,.,TGTGCCAGCAGCCAGTACAGGGTGGAGGACTATGGCTACACCTTC,CASSQYRVEDYGYTF
TRBV25-1,.,TRBJ1-6,.,TGTGCCAGCAGACGATTGGGTTCACCCCTCCACTTT,CASRRLGSPLHF
TRBV11-3,TRBD2,TRBJ2-1,.,TGTGCCAGCAGCTGGGGGAGGGGTGAGCAGTTCTTC,CASSWGRGEQFF
TRBV9,.,TRBJ2-7,.,TGTGCCAGCAGCGTAGCCTCCGGGCCTCCCCACGAGCAGTACTTC,CASSVASGPPHEQYF
TRBV6-1,.,TRBJ2-7,.,TGTGCCAGCAGTATACGACAGGTTTCCTACGAGCAGTACTTC,CASSIRQVSYEQYF
TRBV15,TRBD2,TRBJ2-5,.,TGTGCCACCCACCCCGGGGGGGCTGAGAGAGAGACCCAGTACTTC,CATHPGGAERETQYF
TRBV25-1,.,TRBJ2-7,once,TGTGCCAGCAGTGAATTGGGCAGCCTCGGCGAGCAGTACTTC,CASSELGSLGEQYF
TRBV30,.,TRBJ2-2,.,TGTGCCTGGAGTAGTCTCGGGGAGCTGTTTTTT,CAWSSLGELFF
TRBV21-1,.,TRBJ1-1,few,TGTGCCAGCAGTACAGGGATCCTGAACACTGAAGCTTTCTTT,CASSTGILNTEAFF
TRBV19,TRBD1,TRBJ2-1,.,TGTGCCAGTACACGACAGGGGGTGCTGACTGAGCAGTTCTTC,CASTRQGVLTEQFF
TRBV19,TRBD1,TRBJ1-2,.,TGTGCCAGTGAGGGGATACCTTGGACAGGGGGTTACTATGGCTACACCTTC,CASEGIPWTGGYYGYTF
TRBV7-7,.,TRBJ2-5,once,TGTGCCAGCAGCCTCGGCCCCAGCCAAGAGACCCAGTACTTC,CASSLGPSQETQYF
TRBV19,TRBD1,TRBJ2-1,.,TGTGCCAGCCGGGACAGGGGTACAAATGAGCAGTTCTTC,CASRDRGTNEQFF